The rows below give T cell receptor beta chains drawn from one sample of a study of T cell repertoires in cytomegalovirus infection. No cognate antigen is known for these TCRs. TCRdb reanalysed the reads using MiXCR and keeps one entry per CDR3 protein. The sample lists more than 250,000 distinct CDR3 sequences, roughly 25% occurring once. Sequences were derived from cultured PBMCs, sampled from culture after CMV antigen stimulation. All receptors come from a human donor in good health (CMV status not recorded). Some clones in this sample may be carry-over from other donors' samples. CDR3s include the opening cysteine and the closing phenylalanine or tryptophan. A D gene is named only where the DNA matches it firmly. Expanded clones are given a class, and other clones once, few, many or no size at all.

>TRBV3-1|TRBJ2-5|.|many
TGTGCCAGCAGCCAAGAAGCGCGGCATGGCGGATTCCAAGAGACCCAGTACTTC
CASSQEARHGGFQETQYF
>TRBV28|TRBJ1-5|.|.
TGTGCCAGCCTCCCGGGAGGATTTTATAGCAATCAGCCCCAGCATTTT
CASLPGGFYSNQPQHF
>TRBV7-2|TRBJ2-1|TRBD2|many
TGTGCCAGCAGCTTAGGGGCTAGCGGGAATGAGCAGTTCTTC
CASSLGASGNEQFF
>TRBV20-1|TRBJ2-5|.|.
TGCAGTGCTATTTATAAGCGGGAAGAGACCCAGTACTTC
CSAIYKREETQYF
>TRBV2|TRBJ2-3|TRBD1|.
TGTGCCAGCAGCCCGGACAGGGGGCTCACAGATACGCAGTATTTT
CASSPDRGLTDTQYF
>TRBV18|TRBJ2-5|.|.
TGTGCCAGCTCACCATTGCGGACAGCTCAAGAGACCCAGTACTTC
CASSPLRTAQETQYF
>TRBV7-6|TRBJ2-3|TRBD2|.
TGTGCCAGCAGCTTAGGGACTAGCGGCCACGGGGCAGATACGCGGTATTTT
CASSLGTSGHGADTRYF
>TRBV7-8|TRBJ1-1|.|.
TGTGCCAGCAGCTCCAGGGGTTCGAACACTGAAGCTTTCTTT
CASSSRGSNTEAFF
>TRBV12-5|TRBJ2-2|.|.
TGTGCTAGTGGTTTGGTAACCGGGGAGCTGTTTTTT
CASGLVTGELFF
>TRBV24-1|TRBJ2-5|TRBD1|few
TGTGCCACCAGTGCCCTGACAGGGATTGAGGGCCAAGAGACCCAGTACTTC
CATSALTGIEGQETQYF
>TRBV7-9|TRBJ2-3|TRBD2|.
TGTGCCAGCAGCCCGGCTGAGGGAGGGCCCACAGATACGCAGTATTTT
CASSPAEGGPTDTQYF
>TRBV15|TRBJ1-5|.|.
TGTGCCACCAGCAGACCCCAGGGGTCGGGCAATCAGCCCCAGCATTTT
CATSRPQGSGNQPQHF
>TRBV12-3/TRBV12-4|TRBJ1-1|TRBD1|.
TGTGCCAGCAGCCGGAGCTTGGGACAGGCACCCACTGAAGCTTTCTTT
CASSRSLGQAPTEAFF
>TRBV5-1|TRBJ2-1|TRBD2|.
TGCGCCAGCAGCAAACGACTAGCGGCCGAGAATGTGCAGTTCTTC
CASSKRLAAENVQFF
>TRBV10-3|TRBJ2-3|.|.
TGTGCCATCAGTGAAACAGGGTCCGGGGTTAGCACAGATACGCAGTATTTT
CAISETGSGVSTDTQYF
>TRBV6-2/TRBV6-3|TRBJ2-5|TRBD1|.
TGTGCCAGCAGTTACTCGAACAGGGGGCTACTGGAGACCCAGTACTTC
CASSYSNRGLLETQYF
>TRBV28|TRBJ2-5|.|.
TGTGCCAGCAGCCCAGCGCTAGGGCAAGAGACCCAGTACTTC
CASSPALGQETQYF
>TRBV19|TRBJ1-1|TRBD1|.
TGTGCCAGTACTTCAGGGGGCTCGGGCACTGAAGCTTTCTTT
CASTSGGSGTEAFF
>TRBV29-1|TRBJ2-4|.|few
TGCAGCGTTGGACGAGAAAACATTCAGTACTTC
CSVGRENIQYF
>TRBV7-6|TRBJ1-3|.|.
TGTGCCAGCAGGCGACAGGCGAGCTCTGGAAACACCATATATTTT
CASRRQASSGNTIYF
>TRBV7-2|TRBJ1-2|TRBD1|many
TGTGCCAGCAGCGCTAGACAGGGACCAAGTAACTATGGCTACACCTTC
CASSARQGPSNYGYTF
>TRBV24-1|TRBJ2-1|.|.
TGTGCCACCAGTGATTTACAACGTACCGGAGGGGGTGAGCAGTTCTTC
CATSDLQRTGGGEQFF
>TRBV6-2/TRBV6-3|TRBJ2-5|TRBD2|.
TGTGCCAGCAGTTACTCCCTAGCGGGACTAGAGACCCAGTACTTC
CASSYSLAGLETQYF
>TRBV12-3/TRBV12-4|TRBJ2-1|TRBD2|many
TGTGCCAGCAGCCCCGGACTAGCGGAGAACAATGAGCAGTTCTTC
CASSPGLAENNEQFF
>TRBV10-1|TRBJ1-6|.|few
TGCGCCAGCAGGATCCGGGGAGAGTGGAGGGGGAATAATTCACCCCTCCACTTT
CASRIRGEWRGNNSPLHF